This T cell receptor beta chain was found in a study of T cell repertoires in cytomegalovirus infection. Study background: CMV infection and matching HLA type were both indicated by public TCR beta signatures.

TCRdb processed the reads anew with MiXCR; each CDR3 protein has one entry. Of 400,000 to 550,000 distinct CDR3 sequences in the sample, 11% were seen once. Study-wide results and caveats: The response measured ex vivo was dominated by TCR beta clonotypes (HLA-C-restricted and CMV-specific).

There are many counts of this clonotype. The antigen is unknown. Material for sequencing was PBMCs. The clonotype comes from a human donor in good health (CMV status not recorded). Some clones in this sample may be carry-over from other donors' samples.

Here the CDR3 DNA reads TGTGCCAGCAGCAAGCCACGGGGAAAAACTTACAATGAGCAGTTCTTC. This gives the protein CASSKPRGKTYNEQFF. The chain is built from TRBV11-2 and TRBJ2-1, with D possibly being TRBD2 (5 bases). The CDR3 extends over 16 amino acids. Germline V gives CDR1 SGHAT, CDR2 FQNNGV. Trimming pared 5 bases from V and 4 bases from J, leaving 18 bases between.